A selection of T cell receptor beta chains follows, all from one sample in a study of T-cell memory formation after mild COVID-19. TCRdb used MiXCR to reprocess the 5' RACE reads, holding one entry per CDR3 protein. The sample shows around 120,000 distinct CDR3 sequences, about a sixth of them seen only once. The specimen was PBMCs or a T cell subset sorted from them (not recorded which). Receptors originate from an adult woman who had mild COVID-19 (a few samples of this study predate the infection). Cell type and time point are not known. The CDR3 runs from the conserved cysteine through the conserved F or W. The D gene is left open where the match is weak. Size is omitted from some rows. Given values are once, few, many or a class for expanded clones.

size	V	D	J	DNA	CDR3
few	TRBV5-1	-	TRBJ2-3	TGCGCCAGCAGTCAATTGGAAACGGGGAGCGCAGATACGCAGTATTTT	CASSQLETGSADTQYF
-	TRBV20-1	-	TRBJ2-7	TGCAGTGCTAGAAATACCTACGAGCAGTACTTC	CSARNTYEQYF
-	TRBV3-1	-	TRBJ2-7	TGTGCCACGGAGGGGGGACCCTACGAGCAGTACTTC	CATEGGPYEQYF
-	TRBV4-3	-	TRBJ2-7	TGCGCCATCACAGCAGCCCCCAAGGAGCGAAGGTACGAGCAGTACTTC	CAITAAPKERRYEQYF
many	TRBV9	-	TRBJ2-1	TGTGCCAGCAGCACGGGAACTCTCGCCTACAATGAGCAGTTCTTC	CASSTGTLAYNEQFF
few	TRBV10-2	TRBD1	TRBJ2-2	TGCGCCAGCAGAACCGCCGGGACAGGGGGCACCGGGGAGCTGTTTTTT	CASRTAGTGGTGELFF
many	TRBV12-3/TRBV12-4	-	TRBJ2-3	TGTGCCAGCAGTTTACGTATGGGCACAGATACGCAGTATTTT	CASSLRMGTDTQYF
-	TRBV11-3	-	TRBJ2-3	TGTGCCAGCAGCTTCGGGTTCCGTACAGATACGCAGTATTTT	CASSFGFRTDTQYF
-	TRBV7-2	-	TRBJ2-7	TGTGCCAGCAGCTTGTACTACTCCTACGAGCAGTACTTC	CASSLYYSYEQYF
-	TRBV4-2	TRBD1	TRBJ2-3	TGTGCCAGCAGCCAAGGTCAGGGGGTGATTAGCACAGATACGCAGTATTTT	CASSQGQGVISTDTQYF
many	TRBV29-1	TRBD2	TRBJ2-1	TGCAGCGTAGGGACTAGCGGGAGGGTAGATGAGCAGTTCTTC	CSVGTSGRVDEQFF
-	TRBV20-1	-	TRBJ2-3	TGCAGCACATCGGGGGCGGTCCGCACAGATACGCAGTATTTT	CSTSGAVRTDTQYF
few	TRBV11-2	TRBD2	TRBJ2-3	TGTGCCAGCAGCTTAGGGACTAGCCCGTATAGAGATACGCAGTATTTT	CASSLGTSPYRDTQYF
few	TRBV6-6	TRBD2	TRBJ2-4	TGTGCCAGCAGTTACGCGACTAGCGGGAGGGCCTCCAAAAACATTCAGTACTTC	CASSYATSGRASKNIQYF
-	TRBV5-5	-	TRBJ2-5	TGTGCCAGCAGCGTGGTTGGGGGTGGTGATGAGACCCAGTACTTC	CASSVVGGGDETQYF
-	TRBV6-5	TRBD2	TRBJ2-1	TGTGCCAGCAGTGGTCTCCCGGGACTAGCGAATAATGAGCAGTTCTTC	CASSGLPGLANNEQFF
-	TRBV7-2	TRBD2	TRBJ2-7	TGTGCCAGCAGCTCATGGACTAGCGGGAGATCCTACGAGCAGTACTTC	CASSSWTSGRSYEQYF